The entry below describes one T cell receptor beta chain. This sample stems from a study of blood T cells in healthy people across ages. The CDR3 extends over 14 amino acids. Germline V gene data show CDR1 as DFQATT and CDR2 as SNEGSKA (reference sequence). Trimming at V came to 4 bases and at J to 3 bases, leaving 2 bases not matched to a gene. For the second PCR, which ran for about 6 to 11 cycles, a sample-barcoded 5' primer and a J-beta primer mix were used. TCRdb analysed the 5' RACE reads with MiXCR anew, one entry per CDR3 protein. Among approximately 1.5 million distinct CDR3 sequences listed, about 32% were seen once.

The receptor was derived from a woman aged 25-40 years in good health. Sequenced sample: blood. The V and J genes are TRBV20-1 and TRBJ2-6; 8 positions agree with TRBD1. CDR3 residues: CSATDRVGANVLTF. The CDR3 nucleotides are TGCAGTGCTACGGACAGGGTTGGGGCCAACGTCCTGACTTTC.